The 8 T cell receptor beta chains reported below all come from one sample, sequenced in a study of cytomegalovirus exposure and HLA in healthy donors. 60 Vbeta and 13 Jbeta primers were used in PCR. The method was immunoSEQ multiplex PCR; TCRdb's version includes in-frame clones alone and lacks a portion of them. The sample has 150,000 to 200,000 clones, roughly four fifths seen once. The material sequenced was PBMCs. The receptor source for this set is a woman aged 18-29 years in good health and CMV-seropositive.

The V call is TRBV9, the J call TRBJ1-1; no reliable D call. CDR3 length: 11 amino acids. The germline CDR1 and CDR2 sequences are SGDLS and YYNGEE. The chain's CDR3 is CASGSNTEAFF. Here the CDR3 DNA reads TGTGCGTCGGGGAGTAACACTGAAGCTTTCTTT.

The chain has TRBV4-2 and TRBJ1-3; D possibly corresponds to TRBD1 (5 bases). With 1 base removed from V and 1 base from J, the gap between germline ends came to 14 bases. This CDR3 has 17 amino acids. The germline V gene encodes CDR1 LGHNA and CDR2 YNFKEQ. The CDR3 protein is CASSQGGSGVSGNTIYF. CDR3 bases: TGTGCCAGCAGCCAAGGGGGCTCTGGAGTGTCTGGAAACACCATATATTTT.

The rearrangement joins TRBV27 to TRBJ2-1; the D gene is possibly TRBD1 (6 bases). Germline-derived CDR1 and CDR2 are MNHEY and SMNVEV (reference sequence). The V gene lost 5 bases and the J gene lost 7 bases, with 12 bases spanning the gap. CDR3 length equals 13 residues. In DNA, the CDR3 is TGTGCCAGCAGTCTACAGGGAAGGAATGAGCAGTTCTTC. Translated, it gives CASSLQGRNEQFF.

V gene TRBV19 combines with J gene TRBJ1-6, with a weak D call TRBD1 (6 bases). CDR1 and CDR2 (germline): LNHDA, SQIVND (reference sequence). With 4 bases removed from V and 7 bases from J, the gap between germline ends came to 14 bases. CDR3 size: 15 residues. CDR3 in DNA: TGTGCCAGTAGTAGATTCGGACAGTCGAATTCACCCCTCCACTTT. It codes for CASSRFGQSNSPLHF.

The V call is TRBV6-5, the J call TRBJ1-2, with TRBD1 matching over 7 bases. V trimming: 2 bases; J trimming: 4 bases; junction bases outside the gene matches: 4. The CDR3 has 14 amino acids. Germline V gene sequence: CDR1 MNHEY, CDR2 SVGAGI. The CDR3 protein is CASSYNGTAYGYTF. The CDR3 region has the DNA TGTGCCAGCAGTTACAATGGGACAGCCTATGGCTACACCTTC.

CDR3 protein: CASSWGKETQYF. For the CDR3, the DNA is TGCGCCAGCAGTTGGGGCAAAGAGACCCAGTACTTC. This chain connects TRBV4-3 to TRBJ2-5; tentatively, D is TRBD1 (5 bases). CDR1 and CDR2 (germline): LGHNA, YSLEER. With 6 bases removed from V and 3 bases from J, the gap between germline ends came to 8 bases. This CDR3 has 12 amino acids.

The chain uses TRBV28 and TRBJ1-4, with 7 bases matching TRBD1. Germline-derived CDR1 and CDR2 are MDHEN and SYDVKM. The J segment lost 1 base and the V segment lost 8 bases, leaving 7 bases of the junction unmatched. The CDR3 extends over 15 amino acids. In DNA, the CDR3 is TGTGCCAGCGGGGGACAGAGACAAACTAATGAAAAACTGTTTTTT. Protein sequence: CASGGQRQTNEKLFF.

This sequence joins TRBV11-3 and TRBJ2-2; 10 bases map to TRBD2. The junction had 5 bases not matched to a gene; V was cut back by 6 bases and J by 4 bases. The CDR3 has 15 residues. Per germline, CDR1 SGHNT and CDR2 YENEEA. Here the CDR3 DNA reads TGTGCCAGCAGTGGACTAGCGGTCGTCACCGGGGAGCTGTTTTTT. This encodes CASSGLAVVTGELFF. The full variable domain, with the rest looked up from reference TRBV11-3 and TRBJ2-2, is EAGVVQSPRYKIIEKKQPVAFWCNPISGHNTLYWYLQNLGQGPELLIRYENEEAVDDSQLPKDRFSAERLKGVDSTLKIQPAELGDSAVYLCASSGLAVVTGELFFGEGSRLTVL.